These 28 T cell receptor beta chains originate from one sample sequenced in a study of T cell responses to AZD1222 COVID-19 vaccine. Some clones are missing from TCRdb's copy, which holds only in-frame ones; the method was immunoSEQ multiplex PCR. The repertoire holds some 170,000 clones, with 94% as singletons. This specimen consisted of peripheral blood, obtained 28 days after the second AZD1222 dose. These receptors originate from an adult who received the AZD1222 COVID-19 vaccine.

This chain links TRBV28 with TRBJ2-3, with unresolved D. The CDR3 runs to 11 residues. Germline CDR1 is MDHEN and CDR2 is SYDVKM. Trimming left V 7 bases short and J 5 bases short, with 7 bases between. The CDR3 spells CASTTVDTQYF. The CDR3, as DNA: TGTGCCAGCACTACCGTAGATACGCAGTATTTT.

V and J are TRBV2 and TRBJ1-6; the match to TRBD1 covers 9 bases. The CDR3 loop spans 15 amino acids. Germline V lookup: CDR1 SNHLY, CDR2 FYNNEI. Losses at the gene ends were 6 bases for V and 10 bases for J; bases not matched to a gene: 10. The CDR3 here is CASSPGTGLESPLHF. In DNA, the CDR3 is TGTGCCAGCAGCCCCGGGACAGGGTTAGAATCACCCCTCCACTTT.

This chain connects TRBV30 to TRBJ1-2; maybe TRBD1 (5 bases). Looked up from germline, CDR1 is GTSNPN and CDR2 is SVGIG (reference sequence). This CDR3 contains 14 residues. The germline V and J ends were trimmed by 3 bases and 8 bases, with 19 bases remaining between them. CDR3 sequence reads: CAWRVGTTGKGYTF. In DNA, the CDR3 is TGTGCCTGGAGGGTAGGGACCACGGGCAAGGGCTACACCTTC.

The rearrangement uses TRBV30 and TRBJ1-2; no clear D gene. The germline V gene encodes CDR1 GTSNPN and CDR2 SVGIG (reference sequence). This CDR3 spans 12 amino acids. Deletions cut 3 bases from V and 7 bases from J, with 12 bases between. The CDR3 bases are TGTGCCTGGAGCCCTGGCAAAAGTGGCTACACCTTC. It encodes CAWSPGKSGYTF.

The genes are TRBV20-1 and TRBJ2-1, with D perhaps matching TRBD2 (5 bases). CDR1 and CDR2 from the germline V gene are DFQATT and SNEGSKA (reference sequence). This CDR3 region has 10 residues. Trimming pared 6 bases from V and 9 bases from J, leaving 9 bases between. CDR3 sequence (DNA): TGCAGTGCCCTTGCGGGTGAGCAGTTCTTC. Its translation: CSALAGEQFF.

The V call is TRBV7-9, the J call TRBJ2-1; D gene uncertain. The germline V and J ends were trimmed by 5 bases and 0 bases, with 14 bases remaining between them. Looked up from germline, CDR1 is SEHNR and CDR2 is FQNEAQ (reference sequence). CDR3 length equals 16 residues. The CDR3 coding sequence is TGTGCCAGCAGCACCCGAGTGCAGAGCTCCTACAATGAGCAGTTCTTC. Encoded protein: CASSTRVQSSYNEQFF.

This chain uses TRBV5-5 with TRBJ2-7; D is ambiguous. This CDR3 region has 12 residues. Deletions cut 2 bases from V and 6 bases from J, with 9 bases between. Per germline, CDR1 SGHKS and CDR2 YYEKEE (reference sequence). CDR3 loop: CASSFDTLEQYF. The DNA for the CDR3 is TGTGCCAGCAGCTTCGACACCCTCGAGCAGTACTTC. Full variable domain (remainder filled in from reference TRBV5-5 and TRBJ2-7): DAGVTQSPTHLIKTRGQQVTLRCSPISGHKSVSWYQQVLGQGPQFIFQYYEKEERGRGNFPDRFSARQFPNYSSELNVNALLLGDSALYLCASSFDTLEQYFGPGTRLTVT.

V is TRBV5-1 and J is TRBJ2-3; no firm D call. Germline assignment: CDR1 SGHRS and CDR2 YFSETQ. Trimming pared 0 bases from V and 4 bases from J, leaving 12 bases between. CDR3 size: 15 residues. The CDR3 here is CASSLEVVQADTQYF. The CDR3 DNA sequence: TGCGCCAGCAGCTTGGAGGTAGTTCAGGCAGATACGCAGTATTTT.

The rearrangement joins TRBV9 to TRBJ2-7; D unclear. In germline, CDR1 is SGDLS, CDR2 YYNGEE. V dropped 4 bases and J dropped 0 bases, with 11 bases sitting between them. This CDR3 region has 14 residues. CDR3 sequence (DNA): TGTGCCAGCAGCTCCCGGACCAACTCCTACGAGCAGTACTTC. This encodes CASSSRTNSYEQYF.

Only a few counts were recorded for this clone. V gene TRBV11-2 combines with J gene TRBJ2-7; TRBD2 aligns across 9 bases. This CDR3 comprises 14 residues. The V and J ends lost 1 base and 3 bases, in that order; junction bases with no gene match: 1. Germline V gene sequence: CDR1 SGHAT, CDR2 FQNNGV. Here the CDR3 reads CASSLGGRGYEQYF. Written as DNA, the CDR3 is TGTGCCAGCAGCTTAGGCGGGAGGGGCTACGAGCAGTACTTC.

The V gene is TRBV6-4, the J gene TRBJ2-2; 7 bases map to TRBD2. Trimming took 5 bases from V and 6 from J; bases not matched to a gene: 9. The V gene's germline CDR1 is MRHNA and CDR2 SNTAGT. The CDR3 is 15 residues long. CDR3 in DNA: TGTGCCAGCAGTAGGACTAGTGATTGGTCCGGGGAGCTGTTTTTT. Encoded protein: CASSRTSDWSGELFF.

The genes are TRBV18 and TRBJ2-5; D unresolved. The CDR3 contains 14 residues. Germline V lookup: CDR1 KGHSH, CDR2 LQKENI. V lost 1 base to trimming and J lost 2 bases, with 8 bases between them. The CDR3 loop reads CASSPRQAQETQYF. The CDR3 nucleotides read TGTGCCAGCTCACCACGGCAGGCACAAGAGACCCAGTACTTC.

The chain combines TRBV6-5 with TRBJ1-1; D ambiguous. The CDR3 length is 15 residues. Trimming cost V 0 bases and J 4 bases, with 12 bases left between them. From germline, CDR1 is MNHEY and CDR2 SVGAGI. This chain's CDR3 is CASSYSRGLGTEAFF. CDR3 nucleotides: TGTGCCAGCAGTTACTCGAGAGGCCTAGGCACTGAAGCTTTCTTT.

The V gene is TRBV30, the J gene TRBJ1-6, with TRBD1 identical over 10 bases. CDR3 length: 16 residues. Germline-derived CDR1 and CDR2 are GTSNPN and SVGIG (reference sequence). After removal of 3 bases from V and 7 bases from J, the junction contained 9 bases not matched to a gene. CDR3 nucleotide sequence: TGTGCCTGGAGCCTCCGGGACAGGGGTGGAAATTCACCCCTCCACTTT. Protein sequence: CAWSLRDRGGNSPLHF. The whole variable domain, remainder taken from reference TRBV30 and TRBJ1-6, is SQTIHQWPATLVQPVGSPLSLECTVEGTSNPNLYWYRQAAGRGLQLLFYSVGIGQISSEVPQNLSASRPQDRQFILSSKKLLLSDSGFYLCAWSLRDRGGNSPLHFGNGTRLTVT.

The rearrangement links TRBV29-1 to TRBJ2-7; TRBD1 matches 10 bases. CDR1 is SQVTM and CDR2 is ANQGSEA in the germline V gene. CDR3 length: 15 residues. J was trimmed by 2 bases and V by 4 bases; bases with no gene match: 8. The CDR3 bases are TGCAGCGTTGCCTTCGGACAGGGGGTTACCTACGAGCAGTACTTC. Protein sequence: CSVAFGQGVTYEQYF.

DNA for the CDR3: TGTGCCAGCTCAACCTCCGCGGGACAGGCTCCAGGGGGCTACACCTTC. It translates to CASSTSAGQAPGGYTF. This sequence joins TRBV18 and TRBJ1-2; 8 bases are a match to TRBD1. The length of the CDR3 is 16 residues. CDR1 is KGHSH, CDR2 LQKENI, per germline. With 5 bases clipped from V and 8 bases from J, the junction kept 16 bases outside the gene matches.

On this clone: The sample carries other DNA sequences with the same CDR3. The J gene is TRBJ1-4, the V gene TRBV15, with unresolved D. With 2 bases removed from V and 0 bases from J, the gap between germline ends came to 7 bases. The CDR3 is 15 residues long. Germline values: CDR1 LNHNV, CDR2 YYDKDF (reference sequence). The DNA for the CDR3 is TGTGCCACCAGCAGAAGTTCGGCAACTAATGAAAAACTGTTTTTT. It specifies CATSRSSATNEKLFF. Supplemented by reference TRBV15 and TRBJ1-4, the full variable domain reads DAMVIQNPRYQVTQFGKPVTLSCSQTLNHNVMYWYQQKSSQAPKLLFHYYDKDFNNEADTPDNFQSRRPNTSFCFLDIRSPGLGDTAMYLCATSRSSATNEKLFFGSGTQLSVL.

This clone showed up just a few times. V and J are TRBV7-9 and TRBJ2-5, with unresolved D. Germline CDR1 and CDR2: SEHNR and FQNEAQ (reference sequence). The CDR3 covers 11 residues. Trimming removed 8 bases at V and 4 bases at J, with 8 bases between. The CDR3 bases are TGTGCCAGCGGGCCCACAGAGACCCAGTACTTC. Translation gives CASGPTETQYF.

On this clone: At the DNA level, this CDR3 is encoded by other sequences in the same sample as well. The DNA for the CDR3 is TGTGCCAGCAGCGTAGATTACACCGGGGAGCTGTTTTTT. This translates into CASSVDYTGELFF. The chain carries TRBV9 and TRBJ2-2; no clear D. The CDR3 sequence is 13 residues long. Germline V gene sequence: CDR1 SGDLS, CDR2 YYNGEE. V lost 0 bases, J lost 3 bases, and 3 bases lay in between. Filled out from reference TRBV9 and TRBJ2-2, the complete variable domain reads DSGVTQTPKHLITATGQRVTLRCSPRSGDLSVYWYQQSLDQGLQFLIQYYNGEERAKGNILERFSAQQFPDLHSELNLSSLELGDSALYFCASSVDYTGELFFGEGSRLTVL.

Here the CDR3 reads CASSSEETQYF. The CDR3 DNA reads as TGTGCCAGCAGTTCGGAGGAGACCCAGTACTTC. The chain recombines TRBV28 with TRBJ2-5; D is unresolved. CDR1 and CDR2 from the germline V gene are MDHEN and SYDVKM. There are 11 residues in the CDR3. V dropped 4 bases and J dropped 5 bases, with 5 bases sitting between them.

The CDR3 coding sequence is TGCGCCAGCAGCTTCGGACTAGCGGGAGTCCAAGAGACCCAGTACTTC. Protein sequence: CASSFGLAGVQETQYF. The genes are TRBV5-1 and TRBJ2-5, with 13 positions matching TRBD2. This CDR3 contains 16 residues. Trimming at V came to 2 bases and at J to 1 base, leaving 2 bases not matched to a gene. Germline V lookup: CDR1 SGHRS, CDR2 YFSETQ.

The gene calls are TRBV11-2 and TRBJ1-2, with 7 positions matching TRBD1. Trimming removed 4 bases from V and 3 bases from J; junction bases left unmatched: 5. Germline lookup yields CDR1 SGHAT and CDR2 FQNNGV. CDR3 length: 14 residues. The CDR3 reads CASSSVQGYYGYTF. CDR3 in DNA: TGTGCCAGCAGCTCTGTACAGGGGTACTATGGCTACACCTTC.

The rearrangement joins TRBV30 to TRBJ1-3; no firm D call. Per germline, CDR1 GTSNPN and CDR2 SVGIG (reference sequence). CDR3 length equals 14 residues. The V end was cut by 8 bases, the J end by 4 bases, with 18 bases between. The CDR3: CAGFPRGLGNTIYF. The CDR3 DNA follows: TGTGCCGGCTTTCCTCGTGGGCTGGGAAACACCATATATTTT.

This clone has only one observation. V gene TRBV6-5 combines with J gene TRBJ1-2; tentative D call: TRBD1 (5 bases). In germline, CDR1 is MNHEY, CDR2 SVGAGI. This CDR3 has 13 residues. The germline V and J ends were trimmed by 10 bases and 8 bases, with 20 bases remaining between them. The CDR3 DNA is TGTGCCATCTCCCGGGAACAGGAGGGCGGCTACACCTTC. Encoded protein: CAISREQEGGYTF.

The V and J genes are TRBV4-2 and TRBJ2-3; 10 positions agree with TRBD2. The germline gives CDR1 LGHNA, CDR2 YNFKEQ. J gave up 1 base and V 0 bases, and 10 bases lay outside the gene matches. CDR3 length equals 19 residues. The CDR3 DNA is TGTGCCAGCAGCCAAGATCCTAGCGGGGGACCTTTTGGCACAGATACGCAGTATTTT. Translated: CASSQDPSGGPFGTDTQYF.

In the case of this clone: This sample includes further DNA sequences coding for the same CDR3. The chain combines TRBV19 with TRBJ2-1; D is tentatively TRBD1 or TRBD2 (6 bases each). The germline gives CDR1 LNHDA, CDR2 SQIVND (reference sequence). CDR3 size: 13 residues. V shed 3 bases and J shed 7 bases, with 10 bases lying between them. CDR3 residues: CASSIGGRNEQFF. Written as DNA, the CDR3 is TGTGCCAGTAGTATTGGGGGGCGGAATGAGCAGTTCTTC.

The chain carries TRBV7-2 and TRBJ1-3, with 7 positions matching TRBD1. The germline V gene encodes CDR1 SGHTA and CDR2 FQGNSA. V shed 0 bases and J 0 bases; nucleotides not matched to a gene: 11. The CDR3 has 19 residues. CDR3 region: CASSLALIGQAGSGNTIYF. CDR3 bases: TGTGCCAGCAGCTTAGCGCTAATCGGACAGGCCGGCTCTGGAAACACCATATATTTT.

The chain couples TRBV27 to TRBJ2-1, with D uncertain. Germline CDR1 reads MNHEY; CDR2 reads SMNVEV (reference sequence). The CDR3 is 15 residues long. V gave up 3 bases and J gave up 2 bases, with 11 bases separating them. DNA of the CDR3: TGTGCCAGCAGTTTGGGCAATCCCGCCTACAATGAGCAGTTCTTC. Its translation: CASSLGNPAYNEQFF.